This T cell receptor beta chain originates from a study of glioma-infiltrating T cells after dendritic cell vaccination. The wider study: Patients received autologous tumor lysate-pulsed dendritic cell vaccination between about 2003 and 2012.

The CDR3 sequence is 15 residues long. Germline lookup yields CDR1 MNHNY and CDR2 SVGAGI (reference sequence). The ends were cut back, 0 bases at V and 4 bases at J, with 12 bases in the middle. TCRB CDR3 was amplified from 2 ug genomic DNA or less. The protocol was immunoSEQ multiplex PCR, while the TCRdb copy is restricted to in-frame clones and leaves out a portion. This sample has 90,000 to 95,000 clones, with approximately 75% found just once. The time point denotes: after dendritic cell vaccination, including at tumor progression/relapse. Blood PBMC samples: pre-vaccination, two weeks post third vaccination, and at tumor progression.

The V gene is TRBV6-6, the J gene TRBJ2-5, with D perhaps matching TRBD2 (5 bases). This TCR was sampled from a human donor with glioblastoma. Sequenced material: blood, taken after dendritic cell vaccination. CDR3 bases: TGTGCCAGCAGTTACTCTCCTTCAGCGGCAGAGACCCAGTACTTC. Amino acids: CASSYSPSAAETQYF.